The clone carrying this T cell receptor beta chain was counted a few times. Its target is not known. Primers for the PCR totalled 60 Vbeta and 13 Jbeta. The assay was immunoSEQ multiplex PCR, and TCRdb's table has in-frame clones only and misses some. The table includes more than 85,000 clones, over 12% detected once. This record belongs to a study of cytomegalovirus exposure and HLA in healthy donors. General study points: There were about 160 TCR beta chains listed as cytomegalovirus-associated. As confirmed in vitro, three CMV-associated chains were specific for CMV antigens. Researchers had no immune exposure information except CMV serostatus available. Common viral pathogens seemed, in a later analysis, to connect with several of the most significant clusters.

This CDR3 region has 13 residues. Trimming stripped 6 bases from V and 3 bases from J, with 11 bases between. Germline-derived CDR1 and CDR2 are KGHSH and LQKENI. Sample: PBMCs. This receptor was taken from a female donor in good health and CMV-seronegative. This chain links TRBV18 with TRBJ2-5; tentative D call: TRBD1 (6 bases). This CDR3 is CASSRTDKETQYF. The DNA for the CDR3 is TGTGCCAGCTCGCGGACAGATAAAGAGACCCAGTACTTC.